The 28 T cell receptor beta chains listed next were all sequenced from one sample in a study of T cells in Graves' hyperthyroidism and ophthalmopathy. RNA transcripts were the template for amplifying TCR beta CDR3 regions. In the first-round RT-PCR of the TCR CDR3, the HTBI primer set was used. TCRdb independently ran MiXCR on the multiplex PCR reads; one entry per CDR3 protein. The data show about 550,000 distinct CDR3 sequences, less than 25% seen once. The specimen sequenced was blood. Receptor source: a young man with Graves' hyperthyroidism.

In this sample, this clonotype turned up many times. The chain has TRBV20-1 and TRBJ2-7, with TRBD2 identical over 12 bases. The germline V gene encodes CDR1 DFQATT and CDR2 SNEGSKA (reference sequence). This CDR3 contains 16 residues. V trimming: 0 bases; J trimming: 4 bases; junction bases outside the gene matches: 7. The CDR3 here is CSARDPSGGASYEQYF. In DNA, the CDR3 is TGCAGTGCTAGAGATCCTAGCGGGGGGGCCTCGTACGAGCAGTACTTC.

This clonotype was recorded at least ten times. V gene TRBV12-3 or TRBV12-4 combines with J gene TRBJ1-2; D gene ambiguous. V was pared by 3 bases and J by 5 bases, with 10 bases between. CDR3 size: 13 residues. DNA for the CDR3: TGTGCCAGCAGTTTTAGGGCTGGGTATGGCTACACCTTC. This encodes CASSFRAGYGYTF.

This clonotype has a count of ten or more. CDR3 loop: CASSLGGGRQETQYF. The CDR3 DNA is TGTGCCAGCAGCTTAGGGGGGGGCCGACAAGAGACCCAGTACTTC. J is TRBJ2-5 and V is TRBV11-2; a weak D match, TRBD2 (7 bases). Per the germline V gene, CDR1 is SGHAT and CDR2 is FQNNGV. The CDR3 consists of 15 residues. Trimming stripped 1 base from V and 2 bases from J, with 11 bases between.

There are many counts of this clonotype. V gene TRBV6-2 or TRBV6-3 combines with J gene TRBJ1-1; 10 nucleotides line up with TRBD1. This CDR3 spans 13 amino acids. Looked up from germline, CDR1 is MNHEY and CDR2 is SVGEGT. The V and J ends lost 8 bases and 4 bases, in that order; junction bases with no gene match: 4. The CDR3 reads CASRDRGLTEAFF. DNA of the CDR3: TGTGCCAGCCGGGACAGGGGTCTCACTGAAGCTTTCTTT.

This clonotype was counted a few times. The chain links TRBV7-2 to TRBJ1-1; the D is unclear. This CDR3 has 14 amino acids. Germline V lookup: CDR1 SGHTA, CDR2 FQGNSA. The V gene lost 1 base and the J gene lost 4 bases, with 10 bases spanning the gap. CDR3 DNA: TGTGCCAGCAGCTTAGAGCGGGCTGTCACTGAAGCTTTCTTT. Protein sequence: CASSLERAVTEAFF.

This clonotype came up many times. This rearrangement joins TRBV29-1 to TRBJ2-5, with 9 nucleotides matching TRBD1. This CDR3 has 13 residues. Germline lookup yields CDR1 SQVTM and CDR2 ANQGSEA. Trimming removed 4 bases from V and 1 base from J; junction bases left unmatched: 1. This CDR3 reads CSVVGQGQETQYF. CDR3 coding DNA: TGCAGCGTTGTGGGACAGGGCCAAGAGACCCAGTACTTC.

The J gene is TRBJ2-7, the V gene TRBV20-1, with 9 bases lining up with TRBD2. The V and J ends lost 4 bases and 2 bases, in that order; junction bases with no gene match: 9. Per the germline V gene, CDR1 is DFQATT and CDR2 is SNEGSKA (reference sequence). The CDR3 is 15 residues long. This chain's CDR3 is CSATAPGLAPYEQYF. CDR3 nucleotide sequence: TGCAGTGCTACCGCGCCGGGACTAGCACCCTACGAGCAGTACTTC.

V and J are TRBV27 and TRBJ1-5; tentatively, D is TRBD1 (5 bases). Germline lookup yields CDR1 MNHEY and CDR2 SMNVEV (reference sequence). Trimming removed 6 bases from V and 6 bases from J, with 18 bases in between. The CDR3 runs to 15 residues. CDR3 sequence reads: CASSPNQGTIQPQHF. The CDR3 DNA is TGTGCCAGCAGCCCCAATCAGGGAACTATTCAGCCCCAGCATTTT.

The chain employs TRBV28 and TRBJ2-7; D is tentatively TRBD1 or TRBD2 (6 bases each). Between the trimmed V and J ends, which lost 3 bases and 6 bases, there was a span of 18 bases. Germline V gene data show CDR1 as MDHEN and CDR2 as SYDVKM. The length of the CDR3 is 15 residues. Here the CDR3 DNA reads TGTGCCAGCAGTTTGGGGGGCAGTAGGGGCAGCGAGCAGTACTTC. Encoded protein: CASSLGGSRGSEQYF.

This clonotype was detected many times. The J gene is TRBJ1-2, the V gene TRBV30; D is possibly TRBD1 (5 bases). The CDR3 extends over 14 amino acids. Germline CDR1 and CDR2: GTSNPN and SVGIG (reference sequence). Between the trimmed V and J ends, which lost 8 bases and 3 bases, there was a span of 19 bases. The CDR3 nucleotides are TGTGCCCTATCCGGGACTGGGGAGCACTATGGCTACACCTTC. Translation: CALSGTGEHYGYTF.

This clonotype was counted at least ten times. The chain uses TRBV6-5 and TRBJ2-2, with 13 bases fitting TRBD2. The J segment lost 7 bases and the V segment lost 4 bases, leaving 6 bases of the junction unmatched. Germline CDR1 reads MNHEY; CDR2 reads SVGAGI. The CDR3 contains 16 residues. DNA for the CDR3: TGTGCCAGCAGTTCTAGGACTAGCGGGGGAAACGGGGAGCTGTTTTTT. Its protein product is CASSSRTSGGNGELFF.

In this sample, this clonotype turned up a few times. V is TRBV6-1 and J is TRBJ2-2; 10 bases match TRBD2. Germline V gene data show CDR1 as MNHNS and CDR2 as SASEGT. Trimming took 2 bases from V and 2 from J; bases not matched to a gene: 8. CDR3 length equals 18 residues. The CDR3 loop reads CASSEIPSGGINTGELFF. For the CDR3, the DNA is TGTGCCAGCAGTGAAATCCCTAGCGGGGGAATAAACACCGGGGAGCTGTTTTTT.

This clonotype was counted between two and nine times. The CDR3 DNA sequence: TGTGCCATCAGTCTGTCGACCGGCCAAGAGACCCAGTACTTC. Its protein is CAISLSTGQETQYF. The chain links TRBV10-3 to TRBJ2-5; D ambiguous. Germline V gives CDR1 ENHRY, CDR2 SYGVKD. Trimming shortened V by 5 bases and J by 1 base, and 11 bases separated the two germline ends. This CDR3 is 14 amino acids long.

This clonotype appeared many times. The J gene is TRBJ1-1, the V gene TRBV12-5; the match to TRBD1 covers 12 bases. V lost 6 bases to trimming and J lost 4 bases; unmatched junction nucleotides: 6. Germline-derived CDR1 and CDR2 are LGHNT and FRNRAP. CDR3 length: 15 residues. The CDR3 loop is CASGPPGQGATEAFF. Written as DNA, the CDR3 is TGTGCTAGTGGACCCCCGGGACAGGGGGCCACTGAAGCTTTCTTT.

The chain combines TRBV9 with TRBJ2-5, with 10 bases lining up with TRBD1. V gave up 3 bases and J gave up 5 bases; unmatched junction bases: 7. Germline CDR1 reads SGDLS; CDR2 reads YYNGEE. This CDR3 is 15 amino acids long. In nucleotides, the CDR3 is TGTGCCAGCAGCGCCGGGACAGGGGAGTACGAGACCCAGTACTTC. It specifies CASSAGTGEYETQYF.

The rearrangement joins TRBV20-1 to TRBJ1-2; perhaps TRBD1 as D (5 bases). V lost 5 bases and J lost 0, with 10 bases in between. The germline V gene has CDR1 DFQATT and CDR2 SNEGSKA (reference sequence). The CDR3 is made up of 13 amino acids. CDR3: CSARDVSNYGYTF. The CDR3 nucleotides are TGCAGTGCTCGGGACGTATCTAACTATGGCTACACCTTC.

This clonotype was detected many times. The gene calls are TRBV15 and TRBJ1-2; no clear D gene. The V and J ends lost 3 bases and 8 bases respectively, with 13 bases between them. Germline V gene data show CDR1 as LNHNV and CDR2 as YYDKDF (reference sequence). The CDR3 has 13 residues. CDR3 region: CATSRNPGGGYTF. In nucleotides, the CDR3 is TGTGCCACCAGCAGGAACCCCGGAGGGGGCTACACCTTC.

This clonotype was detected a few times. Since a much larger clone is just one base distant, this may be a read error. This chain uses TRBV6-7 with TRBJ1-1; the match to TRBD1 covers 8 bases. TRBV6-7 is flagged as an ORF with uncertain function. The CDR3 has 12 residues. The ends lost 10 bases at V and 9 bases at J; junction bases unmatched: 10. In DNA, the CDR3 is TGTGCCACCCAGGGGGCGGATACTAAAGCTTTCTTT. Translating it yields CATQGADTKAFF.

This clonotype was recorded a few times. This chain uses TRBV28 with TRBJ2-7; D is possibly TRBD1 (5 bases). The CDR3 extends over 15 amino acids. The germline V and J ends were trimmed by 2 bases and 2 bases, with 13 bases remaining between them. CDR1 and CDR2 (germline): MDHEN, SYDVKM. The CDR3 DNA is TGTGCCAGCAGTTTAGCAGGGCCGGAGACCTACGAGCAGTACTTC. Translating it yields CASSLAGPETYEQYF.

This clonotype was seen ten or more times. The chain joins TRBV2 to TRBJ1-2; 7 bases map to TRBD1. V gave up 8 bases and J gave up 8 bases; unmatched junction bases: 14. The germline gives CDR1 SNHLY, CDR2 FYNNEI. This CDR3 region has 14 residues. CDR3 sequence (DNA): TGTGCCAGCTCCTTTAAAGGGGGCGCGGAAGGCTACACCTTC. This sequence encodes CASSFKGGAEGYTF.

This chain connects TRBV12-3 or TRBV12-4 to TRBJ1-2; D is undetermined. The CDR3 is made up of 11 amino acids. V lost 6 bases to trimming and J lost 12 bases, with 14 bases between them. The CDR3 DNA sequence: TGTGCCAGCAGCTCCGGAGGAGGCCACACCTTC. Amino acid sequence: CASSSGGGHTF.

The V gene is TRBV9, the J gene TRBJ1-2; possibly TRBD1 for D (5 bases). Germline values: CDR1 SGDLS, CDR2 YYNGEE. The V end lost 3 bases, the J end lost 6 bases, and 12 bases lay between the germline ends. There are 13 residues in the CDR3. The CDR3 DNA reads TGTGCCAGCAGCGCCGCCGGGGCTGATGGCTACACCTTC. Its protein product is CASSAAGADGYTF.

CDR3 sequence reads: CASSTGTDYYYGYTF. The CDR3 DNA follows: TGTGCCAGTAGTACCGGGACAGATTACTACTATGGCTACACCTTC. The chain carries TRBV19 and TRBJ1-2; 7 bases match TRBD1. This CDR3 is 15 amino acids long. CDR1 is LNHDA, CDR2 SQIVND, per germline (reference sequence). Trimming cost V 4 bases and J 3 bases; bases outside gene matches: 8. The full variable domain, its missing parts supplied by reference TRBV19 and TRBJ1-2, is DGGITQSPKYLFRKEGQNVTLSCEQNLNHDAMYWYRQDPGQGLRLIYYSQIVNDFQKGDIAEGYSVSREKKESFPLTVTSAQKNPTAFYLCASSTGTDYYYGYTFGSGTRLTVV.

The chain is built from TRBV5-1 and TRBJ1-1; tentatively, D is TRBD1 (5 bases). The CDR3 runs 12 residues. Germline-derived CDR1 and CDR2 are SGHRS and YFSETQ. V was trimmed by 4 bases and J by 8 bases, leaving 12 bases between them. CDR3 sequence reads: CASSRSGEEAFF. The CDR3 bases are TGCGCCAGCAGCCGCTCGGGGGAGGAAGCTTTCTTT.

The chain combines TRBV12-3 or TRBV12-4 with TRBJ1-2, with a weak D call TRBD1 (6 bases). Trimming left V 6 bases short and J 3 bases short, with 17 bases between. The CDR3 contains 15 residues. In DNA form, the CDR3 reads TGTGCCAGCAGCCATACGACAGGTTTTGACTATGGCTACACCTTC. This encodes CASSHTTGFDYGYTF.

This clonotype was detected only a few times. The V call is TRBV5-4, the J call TRBJ2-5, with TRBD2 matching 8 bases. This CDR3 is 11 amino acids long. Per germline, CDR1 SGHNT and CDR2 YYREEE (reference sequence). The CDR3 DNA follows: TGTGTCCGGGGGGGCGAAGAGACCCAGTACTTC. It codes for CVRGGEETQYF.

This clonotype was seen at least ten times. The chain is built from TRBV6-5 and TRBJ2-5; 10 bases line up with TRBD2. Germline-derived CDR1 and CDR2 are MNHEY and SVGAGI. This CDR3 has 18 amino acids. V shed 0 bases and J 4 bases; nucleotides not matched to a gene: 11. The CDR3 is CASSYSNLAGDPRETQYF. The CDR3 bases are TGTGCCAGCAGTTACTCGAACCTAGCGGGGGACCCCAGAGAGACCCAGTACTTC.

Regarding this clonotype: A much larger clone lies one base from this, so it may be a read error. This likely comes from a read error, as the CDR3 has no conserved phenylalanine or tryptophan at its end. This sequence joins TRBV7-7 and TRBJ2-5; the D gene is possibly TRBD1 (5 bases). Germline CDR1 reads SSHAT; CDR2 reads FNYEAQ (reference sequence). This CDR3 region has 15 residues. V lost 0 bases to trimming and J lost 5 bases, with 13 bases between them. CDR3 coding DNA: TGTGCCAGCAGCTTAGCGGCAGGGCGCGGTGAGACCCAGTACCTC. This encodes CASSLAAGRGETQYL.